This T cell receptor beta chain was found in a study of OX40 agonist ivuxolimab in advanced cancers. Using immunoSEQ multiplex PCR, the repertoire was profiled, and TCRdb retains in-frame clones only, with some absent. The sample has 46,000 or so clones; about 87% are singletons. The CDR3 runs 14 residues. Germline V lookup: CDR1 SEHNR, CDR2 FQNEAQ (reference sequence). With 5 bases removed from V and 7 bases from J, the gap between germline ends came to 15 bases. This clone came up once. This TCR was sampled from an adult with an advanced solid tumor such as melanoma, head and neck, liver or kidney cancer. The sequences come from CD4+ or CD8+ T cells sorted from blood, collected in a trial of the OX40 agonist ivuxolimab. The chain couples TRBV7-9 to TRBJ2-1; D is perhaps TRBD1 (5 bases). The CDR3: CASSKTTTVNEQFF. The CDR3 DNA reads as TGTGCCAGCAGCAAAACTACGACAGTAAATGAGCAGTTCTTC.